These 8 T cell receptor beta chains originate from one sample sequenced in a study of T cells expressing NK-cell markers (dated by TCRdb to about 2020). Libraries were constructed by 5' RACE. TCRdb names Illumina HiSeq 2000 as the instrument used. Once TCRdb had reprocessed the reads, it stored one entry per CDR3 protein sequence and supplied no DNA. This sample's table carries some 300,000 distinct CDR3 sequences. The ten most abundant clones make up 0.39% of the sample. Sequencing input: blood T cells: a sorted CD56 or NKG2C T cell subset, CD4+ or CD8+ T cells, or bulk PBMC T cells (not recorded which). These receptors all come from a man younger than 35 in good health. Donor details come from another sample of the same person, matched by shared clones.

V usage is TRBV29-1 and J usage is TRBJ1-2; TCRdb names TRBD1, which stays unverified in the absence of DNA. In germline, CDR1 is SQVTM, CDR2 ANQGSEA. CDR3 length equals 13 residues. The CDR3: CSVTGRANYGYTF.

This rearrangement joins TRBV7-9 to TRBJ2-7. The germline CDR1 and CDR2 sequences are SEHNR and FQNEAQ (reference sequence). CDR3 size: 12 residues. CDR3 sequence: CASSFSTYEQYF.

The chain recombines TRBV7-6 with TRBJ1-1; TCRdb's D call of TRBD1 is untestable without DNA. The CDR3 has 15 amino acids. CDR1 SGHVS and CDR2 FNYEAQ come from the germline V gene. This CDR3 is CASSLYTGGNTEAFF.

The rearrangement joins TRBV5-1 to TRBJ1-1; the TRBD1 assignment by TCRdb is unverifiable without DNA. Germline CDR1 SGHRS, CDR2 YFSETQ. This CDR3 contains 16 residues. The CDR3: CASSPYYRELGSEAFF.

The CDR3 here is CASSLTGDYYGYTF. V is TRBV12-3 or TRBV12-4 and J is TRBJ1-2; TCRdb's D call of TRBD1 is untestable without DNA. CDR3 size: 14 residues.

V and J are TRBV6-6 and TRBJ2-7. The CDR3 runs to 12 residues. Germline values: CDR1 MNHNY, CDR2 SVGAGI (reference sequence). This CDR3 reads CASSYDRGEQYF.

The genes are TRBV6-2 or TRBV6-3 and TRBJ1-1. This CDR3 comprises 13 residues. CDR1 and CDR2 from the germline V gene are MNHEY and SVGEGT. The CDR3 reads CASSIIPNTEAFF.

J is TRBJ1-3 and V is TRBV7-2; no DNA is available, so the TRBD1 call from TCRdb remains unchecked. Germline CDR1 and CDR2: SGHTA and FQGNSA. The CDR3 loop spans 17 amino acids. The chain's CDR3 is CASSLRFPGQGGNTIYF.